Described below is a single T cell receptor beta chain sequence and its context. Its specificity is not known. Germline CDR1 MGHRA, CDR2 YSYEKL. The CDR3 sequence is 14 residues long. Trimming left V 0 bases short and J 3 bases short, with 9 bases between. This sample stems from a study of cytomegalovirus exposure and HLA in healthy donors. PCR amplification relied on 60 Vbeta primers (plus 13 Jbeta primers). Libraries were prepared by immunoSEQ multiplex PCR; TCRdb keeps only in-frame clonotypes and omits some of them. The sample has under 150,000 clones, 60% to 85% seen once. Study-wide results and limits: Investigators reported fewer than 200 TCR beta chains as tied to cytomegalovirus. Owing to their indistinguishability, certain V segments, notably TRBV6-2 and TRBV6-3, were excluded. The authors confirmed in vitro that three CMV-associated chains were specific for CMV antigens.

This TCR came from a man aged 25 to 40 in good health and CMV-seronegative. Sequencing was done on a sample of PBMCs. The chain has TRBV4-1 and TRBJ2-7; D unclear. The CDR3: CASSQDAGYYEQYF. For the CDR3, the DNA is TGCGCCAGCAGCCAAGATGCAGGCTACTACGAGCAGTACTTC.